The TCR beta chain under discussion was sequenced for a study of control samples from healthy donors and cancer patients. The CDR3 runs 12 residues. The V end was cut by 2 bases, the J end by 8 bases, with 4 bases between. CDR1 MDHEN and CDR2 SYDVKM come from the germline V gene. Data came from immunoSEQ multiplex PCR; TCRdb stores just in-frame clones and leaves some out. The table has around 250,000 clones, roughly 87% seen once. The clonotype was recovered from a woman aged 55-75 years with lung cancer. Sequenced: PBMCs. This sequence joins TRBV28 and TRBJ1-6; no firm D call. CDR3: CASSLGDSPLHF. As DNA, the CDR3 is TGTGCCAGCAGTTTAGGGGATTCACCCCTCCACTTT.